The 10 T cell receptor beta chains below were found in one sample sequenced in a study of identical twins. Using its own MiXCR run on the 5' RACE reads, TCRdb lists one record per CDR3 protein. This sample has approximately 600,000 distinct CDR3 sequences, with about 7.6% found just once. In addition, the sample was reused for a study of yellow fever vaccine responses in identical twins.

Sequencing input: PBMCs. The source of these receptors is a woman younger than 35 in good health.

This clonotype was recorded a few times. V usage is TRBV11-3 and J usage is TRBJ2-1; D possibly corresponds to TRBD2 (5 bases). This CDR3 contains 16 residues. Germline V gene data show CDR1 as SGHNT and CDR2 as YENEEA. V lost 0 bases and J 2 bases, leaving 11 bases between the germline ends. The CDR3 here is CASSLDVGVAYNEQFF. The CDR3 nucleotides read TGTGCCAGCAGCTTAGATGTCGGGGTTGCCTACAATGAGCAGTTCTTC.

In this sample, this clonotype turned up many times. This chain uses TRBV11-2 with TRBJ2-7; TRBD1 agrees at 11 bases. Germline V gene lookup returns CDR1 SGHAT and CDR2 FQNNGV. The V gene end was trimmed by 5 bases and the J gene end by 0 bases; junction bases not matched to a gene: 6. The CDR3 has 16 residues. CDR3 DNA sequence: TGTGCCAGCAGCCACGTAGGGACAGGGGGCTCCTACGAGCAGTACTTC. It codes for CASSHVGTGGSYEQYF.

For the CDR3, the DNA is TGTGCCAGCACCGACGGGGCCCGAAGCTCCTACGAGCAGTACGTC. Translation gives CASTDGARSSYEQYV. V is TRBV2 and J is TRBJ2-7, with D perhaps assigned TRBD1 or TRBD2 (5 bases each). V was cut by 7 bases and J by 0 bases, with 16 bases left in between. Germline values: CDR1 SNHLY, CDR2 FYNNEI. This CDR3 spans 15 amino acids.

This clonotype appeared a few times. The chain has TRBV2 and TRBJ1-2; D not resolved. Germline V gene lookup returns CDR1 SNHLY and CDR2 FYNNEI. The CDR3 spans 13 residues. V was cut by 7 bases and J by 3 bases, with 12 bases left in between. CDR3 in amino acids: CASMGRVHYGYTF. The CDR3 nucleotides are TGTGCCAGCATGGGAAGAGTCCACTATGGCTACACCTTC. Full variable domain (missing parts from reference TRBV2 and TRBJ1-2): EPEVTQTPSHQVTQMGQEVILRCVPISNHLYFYWYRQILGQKVEFLVSFYNNEISEKSEIFDDQFSVERPDGSNFTLKIRSTKLEDSAMYFCASMGRVHYGYTFGSGTRLTVV.

This clonotype was counted at least ten times. The J gene is TRBJ2-3, the V gene TRBV20-1, with 8 bases matching TRBD2. The CDR3 length is 14 residues. The trim removed 0 bases at V and 4 bases at J, leaving 3 bases unmatched. Per the germline V gene, CDR1 is DFQATT and CDR2 is SNEGSKA (reference sequence). CDR3 bases: TGCAGTGCTAGAGACCGGGGGGGGCCAGATACGCAGTATTTT. Translating gives CSARDRGGPDTQYF.

This CDR3 reads CASSLIAALGDTQYF. CDR3 sequence (DNA): TGTGCCAGCAGCTTGATAGCGGCCCTGGGGGATACGCAGTATTTT. The rearrangement uses TRBV11-2 and TRBJ2-3; D may be TRBD2 (6 bases). CDR3 length equals 15 residues. Looked up from germline, CDR1 is SGHAT and CDR2 is FQNNGV. V was trimmed by 3 bases and J by 6 bases, leaving 16 bases between them.

The table lists this clonotype with a few counts. The rearrangement uses TRBV28 and TRBJ1-1, with 8 bases identical to TRBD1. The CDR3 length is 15 residues. Germline-derived CDR1 and CDR2 are MDHEN and SYDVKM. With V trimmed by 5 bases and J by 0 bases, 5 bases remained unmatched. As DNA, the CDR3 is TGTGCCAGCAGTAACACACAGGGGGTGAACACTGAAGCTTTCTTT. As protein: CASSNTQGVNTEAFF.

There are a few counts of this clonotype. The J gene is TRBJ1-6, the V gene TRBV12-3 or TRBV12-4, with 7 positions matching TRBD1. The CDR3 length is 14 residues. V was pared by 1 base and J by 13 bases, with 7 bases of the junction left unmatched. Written as DNA, the CDR3 is TGTGCCAGCAGTTTAGGACAGGGTGGAAAGCCCCTCCACTTT. It encodes CASSLGQGGKPLHF.

This clonotype has a count of ten or more. CDR3 bases: TGTGCCACCTCTACTGCGGTGCCCTGGGATACGCAGTATTTT. Translated: CATSTAVPWDTQYF. The V gene is TRBV15, the J gene TRBJ2-3, with D uncertain. V was cut by 8 bases and J by 6 bases, with 18 bases left in between. This CDR3 is built from 14 residues. Germline CDR1 and CDR2: LNHNV and YYDKDF (reference sequence).

This chain uses TRBV3-1 with TRBJ1-1; D not certain. Trimming took 6 bases from V and 7 from J, leaving 15 bases between them. The CDR3 is 13 amino acids. CDR1 and CDR2 from the germline V gene are LGHDT and YNNKEL (reference sequence). CDR3 nucleotide sequence: TGTGCCAGCAGGCCTGGCGGGGTTAATGAAGCTTTCTTT. Protein sequence: CASRPGGVNEAFF.